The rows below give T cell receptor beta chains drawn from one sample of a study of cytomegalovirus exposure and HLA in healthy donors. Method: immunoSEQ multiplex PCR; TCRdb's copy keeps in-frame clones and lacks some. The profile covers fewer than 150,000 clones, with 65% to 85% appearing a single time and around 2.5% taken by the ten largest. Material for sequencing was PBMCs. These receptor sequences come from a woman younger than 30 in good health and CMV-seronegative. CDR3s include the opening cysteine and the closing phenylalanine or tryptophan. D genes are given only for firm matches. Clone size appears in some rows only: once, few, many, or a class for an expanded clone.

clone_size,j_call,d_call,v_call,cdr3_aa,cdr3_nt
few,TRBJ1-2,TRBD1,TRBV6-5,CASSSDRGPNYGYTF,TGTGCCAGCAGTTCAGACAGGGGACCCAACTATGGCTACACCTTC
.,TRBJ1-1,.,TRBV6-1,CASRHLLAGYTEAFF,TGTGCCAGCAGACACCTACTTGCAGGGTACACTGAAGCTTTCTTT
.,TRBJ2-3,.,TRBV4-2,CASSQVRGERYTDTQYF,TGTGCCAGCAGCCAAGTTCGGGGTGAGCGGTACACAGATACGCAGTATTTT
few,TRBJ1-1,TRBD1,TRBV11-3,CASSPDRGKTEAFF,TGTGCCAGCAGCCCAGACAGGGGGAAAACTGAAGCTTTCTTT
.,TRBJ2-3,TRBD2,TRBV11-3,CASSLQKGLGGDTQYF,TGTGCCAGCAGCTTACAAAAGGGACTAGGTGGAGATACGCAGTATTTT
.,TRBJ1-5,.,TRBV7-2,CASSRDQGTNQPQHF,TGTGCCAGCAGCCGAGACCAGGGGACCAATCAGCCCCAGCATTTT
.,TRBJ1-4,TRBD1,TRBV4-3,CASSRRDRDEKLFF,TGCGCCAGCAGCCGACGGGACAGGGATGAAAAACTGTTTTTT
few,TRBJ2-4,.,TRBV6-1,CASSEGGHRYF,TGTGCCAGCAGTGAAGGGGGACATAGGTACTTC
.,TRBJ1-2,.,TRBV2,CASSVAGLGFYGYTF,TGTGCCAGCAGTGTCGCAGGGCTGGGATTCTATGGCTACACCTTC
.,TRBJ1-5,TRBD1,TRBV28,CASKDRRSISNQPQHF,TGTGCCTCCAAGGACAGGAGATCTATTAGCAATCAGCCCCAGCATTTT
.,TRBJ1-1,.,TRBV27,CASSYRREILNTEAFF,TGTGCCAGCAGTTACCGGAGGGAAATTCTGAACACTGAAGCTTTCTTT
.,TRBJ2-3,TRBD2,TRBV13,CASSLPTSGLTDTQYF,TGTGCCAGCAGCTTGCCGACTAGCGGTCTCACAGATACGCAGTATTTT
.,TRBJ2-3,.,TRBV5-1,CASSFVDTSTDTQYF,TGCGCCAGCAGCTTCGTTGACACTAGCACAGATACGCAGTATTTT
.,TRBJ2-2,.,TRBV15,CATSRDSASLTGELFF,TGTGCCACCAGCAGAGATAGCGCCTCACTGACCGGGGAGCTGTTTTTT
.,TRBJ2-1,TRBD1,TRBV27,CAIHTGARGEQFF,TGTGCCATACATACAGGGGCGAGGGGTGAGCAGTTCTTC
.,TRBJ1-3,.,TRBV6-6,CASSYLQSSGNTIYF,TGTGCCAGCAGTTACCTACAGAGCTCTGGAAACACCATATATTTT
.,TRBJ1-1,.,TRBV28,CAGGGDKRSRDTEAFF,TGTGCCGGAGGGGGGGACAAGCGGTCCCGTGACACTGAAGCTTTCTTT
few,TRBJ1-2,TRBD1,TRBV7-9,CASSLATGGAGYTF,TGTGCCAGCAGCTTAGCTACAGGGGGCGCGGGCTACACCTTC
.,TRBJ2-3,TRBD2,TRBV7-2,CASSLAGLAENF,TGTGCCAGCAGCTTAGCGGGACTAGCGGAGAACTTT
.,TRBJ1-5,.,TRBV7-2,CASSPRGGYSNQPQHF,TGTGCCAGCAGCCCAAGGGGGGGATATAGCAATCAGCCCCAGCATTTT
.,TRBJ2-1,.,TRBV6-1,CASRRGRAINEQFF,TGTGCCAGCAGGCGTGGCAGGGCAATCAATGAGCAGTTCTTC
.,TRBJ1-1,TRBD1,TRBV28,CASSSGTAEAFF,TGTGCCAGCAGTTCCGGGACAGCCGAAGCTTTCTTT
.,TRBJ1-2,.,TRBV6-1,CASSEVRYGYTF,TGTGCCAGCAGTGAAGTGCGGTATGGCTACACCTTC
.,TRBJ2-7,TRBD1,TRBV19,CASSIDRDRAVYEQYF,TGTGCCAGTAGTATAGATCGGGACAGGGCCGTCTACGAGCAGTACTTC
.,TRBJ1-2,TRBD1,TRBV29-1,CSAGTGEGGYTF,TGCAGCGCCGGGACAGGGGAGGGCGGCTACACCTTC
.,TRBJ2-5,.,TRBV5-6,CASSLAETQYF,TGTGCCAGCAGCTTGGCGGAGACCCAGTACTTC
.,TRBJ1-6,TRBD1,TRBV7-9,CASSRRGTGLNSPLHF,TGTGCCAGCAGCCGACGGGGGACAGGGTTGAACTCACCCCTCCACTTT
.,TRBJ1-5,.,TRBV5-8,CASSFRHNQPQHF,TGTGCCAGCAGCTTTCGACACAATCAGCCCCAGCATTTT
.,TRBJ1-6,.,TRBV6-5,CASTLGRGGNSPLHF,TGTGCCAGCACCTTGGGGAGAGGAGGTAATTCACCCCTCCACTTT
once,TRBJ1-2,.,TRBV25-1,CASSTQGIRYTF,TGTGCCAGCAGTACGCAGGGGATTCGCTACACCTTC
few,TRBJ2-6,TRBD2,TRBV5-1,CASSPLGGLGSGANVLTF,TGCGCCAGCAGCCCCCTGGGAGGGCTTGGTTCTGGGGCCAACGTCCTGACTTTC
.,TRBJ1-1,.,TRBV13,CASSIYAAGVTEAFF,TGTGCCAGCAGCATCTACGCCGCAGGGGTAACTGAAGCTTTCTTT
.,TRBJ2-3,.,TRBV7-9,CASSFNWQEDTQYF,TGTGCCAGCAGCTTCAACTGGCAGGAAGATACGCAGTATTTT
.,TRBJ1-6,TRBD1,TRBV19,CASSPGTAYNSPLHF,TGTGCCAGTAGCCCCGGGACAGCCTATAATTCACCCCTCCACTTT
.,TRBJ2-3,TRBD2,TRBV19,CASSIGAGTSRFDTQYF,TGTGCCAGTAGTATAGGGGCCGGGACTAGCCGGTTTGATACGCAGTATTTT
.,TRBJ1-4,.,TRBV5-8,CASRDWEGIATNEKLFF,TGTGCCAGCCGAGACTGGGAGGGCATTGCAACTAATGAAAAACTGTTTTTT
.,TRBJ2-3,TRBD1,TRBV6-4,CASSAETGAQDTQYF,TGTGCCAGCAGTGCCGAGACAGGGGCCCAAGATACGCAGTATTTT
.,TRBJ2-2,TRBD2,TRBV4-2,CASSQDPRGTSGGQNTGELFF,TGTGCCAGCAGCCAAGATCCCCGCGGGACTAGCGGGGGGCAGAACACCGGGGAGCTGTTTTTT
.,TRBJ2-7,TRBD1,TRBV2,CASSQQGGPYEQYF,TGTGCCAGCAGCCAACAGGGGGGCCCCTACGAGCAGTACTTC
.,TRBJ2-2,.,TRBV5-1,CASTRLGPNTGELFF,TGCGCCAGCACCCGGTTGGGCCCGAACACCGGGGAGCTGTTTTTT
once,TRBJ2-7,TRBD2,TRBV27,CASSATGLAGDEQYF,TGTGCCAGCAGTGCCACGGGACTAGCGGGGGACGAGCAGTACTTC
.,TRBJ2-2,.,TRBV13,CASSPQMGPTNTGELFF,TGTGCCAGCAGCCCCCAAATGGGGCCTACGAACACCGGGGAGCTGTTTTTT
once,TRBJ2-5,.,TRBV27,CASSLSHSPTETQYF,TGTGCCAGCAGTTTAAGTCACAGCCCGACAGAGACCCAGTACTTC
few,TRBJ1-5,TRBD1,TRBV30,CAWRLDRGPNQPQHF,TGTGCCTGGAGATTAGACAGGGGCCCAAATCAGCCCCAGCATTTT
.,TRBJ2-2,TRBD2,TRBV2,CASSKLTSVGELFF,TGTGCCAGCAGCAAACTGACTAGCGTAGGGGAGCTGTTTTTT
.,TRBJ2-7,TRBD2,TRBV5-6,CASSLAKWTRDYEQYF,TGTGCCAGCAGCTTGGCCAAATGGACTAGAGACTACGAGCAGTACTTC
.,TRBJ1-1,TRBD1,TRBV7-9,CASSNYGQGTSEAFF,TGTGCCAGCAGCAATTACGGACAGGGAACGTCAGAAGCTTTCTTT
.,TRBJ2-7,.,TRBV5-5,CASSAHQGFSEQYF,TGTGCCAGCAGCGCACATCAGGGTTTCAGCGAGCAGTACTTC
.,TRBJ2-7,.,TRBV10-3,CAISPLERSYEQYF,TGTGCCATCAGTCCCCTGGAGCGGTCCTACGAGCAGTACTTC
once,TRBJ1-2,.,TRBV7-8,CASSLDTRSLYGYTF,TGTGCCAGCAGCTTAGATACCCGGTCCCTCTATGGCTACACCTTC
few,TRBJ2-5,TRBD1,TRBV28,CASSGQGGQETQYF,TGTGCCAGCAGTGGACAGGGGGGCCAAGAGACCCAGTACTTC
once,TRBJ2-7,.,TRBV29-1,CSVRTGTYEQYF,TGCAGCGTTCGGACGGGAACCTACGAGCAGTACTTC
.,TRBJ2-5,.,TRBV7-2,CASSLVGGETQYF,TGTGCCAGCAGCTTAGTAGGCGGGGAGACCCAGTACTTC
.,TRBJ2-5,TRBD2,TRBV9,CASSVAFRGGKETQYF,TGTGCCAGCAGCGTAGCTTTTCGGGGGGGAAAGGAGACCCAGTACTTC
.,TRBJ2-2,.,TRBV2,CASAEENTGELFF,TGTGCCAGCGCAGAAGAGAACACCGGGGAGCTGTTTTTT
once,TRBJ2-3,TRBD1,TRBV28,CASSSTMDRGLGDTQYF,TGTGCCAGCAGCTCGACGATGGACAGGGGGCTAGGAGATACGCAGTATTTT
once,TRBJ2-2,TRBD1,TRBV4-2,CASSQVGQDPGELFF,TGTGCCAGCAGCCAAGTAGGACAGGACCCCGGGGAGCTGTTTTTT